Here is one T cell receptor beta chain with its context. Between the trimmed V and J ends, which lost 3 bases and 0 bases, there was a span of 8 bases. This CDR3 comprises 15 residues. Per the germline V gene, CDR1 is LNHDA and CDR2 is SQIVND (reference sequence). These data come from a study of OX40 agonist ivuxolimab in advanced cancers. Only in-frame clones appear in the TCRdb table, and some are missing; sequencing was by immunoSEQ multiplex PCR. The table has more than 80,000 clones, 91% seen once; the top ten hold about 0.31%. The V call is TRBV19, the J call TRBJ2-2; D unclear. The sequencing here drew on CD4+ or CD8+ T cells sorted from blood, taken in a trial of the OX40 agonist ivuxolimab. The receptor's source is an adult with an advanced solid tumor such as melanoma, head and neck, liver or kidney cancer. CDR3 coding DNA: TGTGCCAGTAGTATCGGCTCCGCGAACACCGGGGAGCTGTTTTTT. Residues: CASSIGSANTGELFF.